This T cell receptor (beta chain) comes out of a study of shared clonotypes between healthy human individuals. About the research overall: Per donor, CD8 memory used one plate, CD8 naive used two, CD4 memory used three and CD4 naive used three.

Positive CCR7 selection of CD45RO-negative cells yielded the naive CD8 cells, and terminally differentiated effector memory CD45RA+ cells were excluded. Findings of the study overall: When compared with the clonotypes that were shared by all four sorted-subset donors, the non-shared clonotypes turned out to have lower generation probabilities.

An assay was performed, and its level was deep. Libraries were prepared by immunoSEQ multiplex PCR; TCRdb keeps only in-frame clonotypes and omits some of them. Of some 630,000 clones in the sample, 90% to 97% are singletons; the top ten hold roughly 0.1%. Comment on this clone: The antigen is not known.

The TCR comes from a woman aged 25 to 45 in good health. Source material: naive CD8+ T cells sorted from blood.

CDR3 sequence (DNA): TGTGCCAGCAGCGCGAGTGGACAGCCCCAGCATTTT. This encodes CASSASGQPQHF. The chain recombines TRBV5-6 with TRBJ1-5, with D hard to call. Germline values: CDR1 SGHDT, CDR2 YYEEEE. This CDR3 is built from 12 residues. Trimming left V 4 bases short and J 7 bases short, with 9 bases between.